These 22 T cell receptor beta chains share one sample of origin, sequenced in a study of identical twins (dated by TCRdb to 2015 to 2016). Library construction relied on 5' RACE. The run used an Illumina HiSeq 2000. Starting from the raw public reads, TCRdb applied fastp trimming at Q25, assembled clones with MiXCR and retained in-frame beta chains. Each record represents a unique CDR3 protein, reported with the most common genes and DNA among its rows. This sample lists a few hundred thousand distinct CDR3 sequences; approximately 8.3% were detected once. In total, the top ten clones hold less than 4% of the sample. These data were also filed under a second study, of yellow fever vaccine responses in identical twins.

The sequenced material came from CD8+ T cells sorted from blood. The receptors were sampled from a woman between 18 and 29 years old in good health.

The chain carries TRBV28 and TRBJ2-3; D unclear. There are 11 residues in the CDR3. The V and J ends lost 3 bases and 6 bases respectively, with 4 bases between them. Germline V gene data show CDR1 as MDHEN and CDR2 as SYDVKM. The CDR3 is CASSFVDTQYF. In nucleotides, the CDR3 is TGTGCCAGCAGTTTTGTTGATACGCAGTATTTT. Using reference TRBV28 and TRBJ2-3 for the parts outside the CDR3, the full variable domain is DVKVTQSSRYLVKRTGEKVFLECVQDMDHENMFWYRQDPGLGLRLIYFSYDVKMKEKGDIPEGYSVSREKKERFSLILESASTNQTSMYLCASSFVDTQYFGPGTRLTVL.

This clonotype was found a few times. The chain uses TRBV5-1 and TRBJ1-1, with D perhaps TRBD1 (6 bases). CDR3 size: 15 residues. The germline V gene encodes CDR1 SGHRS and CDR2 YFSETQ. V lost 1 base and J 6 bases, leaving 16 bases between the germline ends. This chain's CDR3 is CASSLTRGANPEAFF. The DNA for the CDR3 is TGCGCCAGCAGCTTGACACGGGGGGCTAACCCTGAAGCTTTCTTT.

Ten or more counts support this clonotype. The rearrangement uses TRBV20-1 and TRBJ2-7, with 9 positions matching TRBD2. The J segment lost 2 bases and the V segment lost 1 base, leaving 6 bases of the junction unmatched. The CDR3 is 15 residues long. Germline lookup yields CDR1 DFQATT and CDR2 SNEGSKA (reference sequence). The CDR3 DNA follows: TGCAGTGCTAGAGTGATGACTAGCGGTACCTACGAGCAGTACTTC. Its protein is CSARVMTSGTYEQYF.

The rearrangement links TRBV2 to TRBJ2-7; D unclear. Per germline, CDR1 SNHLY and CDR2 FYNNEI. V was pared by 10 bases and J by 0 bases, with 10 bases between. The CDR3 has 12 amino acids. CDR3 loop: CATLGSSYEQYF. In DNA form, the CDR3 reads TGTGCCACCCTTGGCAGCTCCTACGAGCAGTACTTC.

This clonotype has more than one count but fewer than ten. The chain is built from TRBV20-1 and TRBJ2-3, with 7 bases aligning to TRBD2. The V and J ends lost 1 base and 2 bases, in that order; junction bases with no gene match: 6. CDR3 size: 15 residues. The V gene's germline CDR1 is DFQATT and CDR2 SNEGSKA (reference sequence). The CDR3 sequence: CSARALAEYTDTQYF. Here the CDR3 DNA reads TGCAGTGCTAGAGCCCTAGCGGAATACACAGATACGCAGTATTTT.

This clonotype was seen repeatedly, ten times or more. The chain employs TRBV24-1 and TRBJ2-1; the match to TRBD1 covers 7 bases. The length of the CDR3 is 16 residues. The V gene end was trimmed by 4 bases and the J gene end by 1 base; junction bases not matched to a gene: 6. The germline gives CDR1 KGHDR, CDR2 SFDVKD. The CDR3 nucleotides are TGTGCCACCAGTGAGCGGACAGGACCTTCCTACAATGAGCAGTTCTTC. Translated: CATSERTGPSYNEQFF.

The gene calls are TRBV27 and TRBJ2-1, with D unclear. Germline assignment: CDR1 MNHEY and CDR2 SMNVEV (reference sequence). The CDR3 consists of 14 residues. Trimming cost V 5 bases and J 5 bases, with 13 bases left between them. CDR3 in DNA: TGTGCCAGCAGTCCTCGAGGCCGAAACAATGAGCAGTTCTTC. Translated, it gives CASSPRGRNNEQFF.

Points on this clonotype: The germline gene is not matched at one end of the junction; a read error may be the cause. This chain connects TRBV29-1 to TRBJ2-2; 8 bases line up with TRBD1. Germline CDR1 and CDR2: SQVTM and ANQGSEA. This CDR3 is built from 13 residues. The CDR3 DNA reads as TGCAGCTTCCGACAGGGGAACTCCGGGGAGCTGTTTTTT. This translates into CSFRQGNSGELFF.

This clonotype came up a few times. This rearrangement joins TRBV4-3 to TRBJ2-3; D unresolved. The germline CDR1 and CDR2 sequences are LGHNA and YSLEER. CDR3 size: 13 residues. With 8 bases removed from V and 10 bases from J, the gap between germline ends came to 19 bases. The CDR3 sequence: CASAMNIPHPQYF. The CDR3 DNA follows: TGCGCCAGCGCAATGAATATTCCTCATCCGCAGTATTTT.

The table lists this clonotype with a few counts. This chain connects TRBV6-4 to TRBJ2-1; unclear D gene. The CDR3 extends over 14 amino acids. The V end lost 2 bases, the J end lost 5 bases, and 10 bases lay between the germline ends. Germline V lookup: CDR1 MRHNA, CDR2 SNTAGT. CDR3 in DNA: TGTGCCAGCAGTGACCATGGATTAAACAATGAGCAGTTCTTC. Translation: CASSDHGLNNEQFF.

This clonotype has a handful of counts. The chain carries TRBV15 and TRBJ2-5; D might be TRBD2 (5 bases). Per germline, CDR1 LNHNV and CDR2 YYDKDF (reference sequence). The CDR3 contains 15 residues. The V and J ends lost 0 bases and 3 bases respectively, with 11 bases between them. CDR3 in DNA: TGTGCCACCAGCAGAGATTGGATCGGGGAAGAGACCCAGTACTTC. Its protein is CATSRDWIGEETQYF.

The sample holds many counts of this clonotype. The chain is built from TRBV2 and TRBJ2-5; D is uncertain. Germline assignment: CDR1 SNHLY and CDR2 FYNNEI. The V end lost 3 bases, the J end lost 2 bases, and 10 bases lay between the germline ends. This CDR3 spans 14 amino acids. CDR3 sequence reads: CASSDGYTQETQYF. The CDR3 DNA reads TGTGCCAGCAGTGATGGGTACACGCAAGAGACCCAGTACTTC.

This clonotype has a count of ten or more. The rearrangement joins TRBV7-9 to TRBJ2-3; D call uncertain. Trimming took 5 bases from V and 6 from J, leaving 15 bases between them. Germline values: CDR1 SEHNR, CDR2 FQNEAQ (reference sequence). CDR3 length: 14 amino acids. CDR3 region: CASSRPQSSDTQYF. In DNA, the CDR3 is TGTGCCAGCAGCCGTCCGCAGTCCTCGGATACGCAGTATTTT. The full variable domain, rest sourced from reference TRBV7-9 and TRBJ2-3, is DTGVSQNPRHKITKRGQNVTFRCDPISEHNRLYWYRQTLGQGPEFLTYFQNEAQLEKSRLLSDRFSAERPKGSFSTLEIQRTEQGDSAMYLCASSRPQSSDTQYFGPGTRLTVL.

V usage is TRBV15 and J usage is TRBJ1-4, with 11 bases identical to TRBD1. Germline assignment: CDR1 LNHNV and CDR2 YYDKDF (reference sequence). This CDR3 contains 16 residues. The trim removed 1 base at V and 8 bases at J, leaving 6 bases unmatched. The CDR3 spells CATSRAPGTGGEKLFF. The CDR3 region has the DNA TGTGCCACCAGCAGAGCCCCTGGGACAGGGGGAGAAAAACTGTTTTTT. The full variable domain, completed using reference TRBV15 and TRBJ1-4, is DAMVIQNPRYQVTQFGKPVTLSCSQTLNHNVMYWYQQKSSQAPKLLFHYYDKDFNNEADTPDNFQSRRPNTSFCFLDIRSPGLGDTAMYLCATSRAPGTGGEKLFFGSGTQLSVL.

This clonotype was seen repeatedly, ten times or more. The rearrangement links TRBV4-2 to TRBJ1-1; D is perhaps TRBD1 (6 bases). The CDR3 loop spans 16 amino acids. V gave up 0 bases and J gave up 1 base, with 12 bases separating them. Looked up from germline, CDR1 is LGHNA and CDR2 is YNFKEQ. The CDR3: CASSQEQGRGNTEAFF. CDR3 sequence (DNA): TGTGCCAGCAGCCAAGAACAGGGTAGGGGGAACACTGAAGCTTTCTTT.

This clonotype was observed a few times. The junction departs from germline at one end; a sequencing error may be responsible. The J gene is TRBJ2-7, the V gene TRBV7-9; 12 bases line up with TRBD2. This CDR3 has 15 residues. Looked up from germline, CDR1 is SEHNR and CDR2 is FQNEAQ (reference sequence). In DNA form, the CDR3 reads TGTGCCAGCAGCCCGGGACTAGCGGGCTCCCACGAGCAGTACTTC. It yields the protein CASSPGLAGSHEQYF.

This clonotype was recorded a few times. V gene TRBV3-1 combines with J gene TRBJ2-7; D is unresolved. Trimming stripped 0 bases from V and 2 bases from J, with 17 bases between. CDR3 length: 17 amino acids. Looked up from germline, CDR1 is LGHDT and CDR2 is YNNKEL (reference sequence). The CDR3 nucleotides read TGTGCCAGCAGCCAAGAATTAGAGGTGCCAAGAGCCTACGAGCAGTACTTC. Amino acids: CASSQELEVPRAYEQYF.

In this sample, this clonotype turned up a few times. The chain is built from TRBV20-1 and TRBJ2-1, with D perhaps TRBD2 (6 bases). V was shortened by 6 bases and J by 10 bases, with 22 bases between the two germline ends. The germline V gene encodes CDR1 DFQATT and CDR2 SNEGSKA (reference sequence). The length of the CDR3 is 14 residues. CDR3 amino acids: CSAPPGLRREEQFF. The DNA for the CDR3 is TGCAGTGCGCCGCCGGGACTCCGGAGGGAGGAGCAGTTCTTC.

In this sample, this clonotype turned up a few times. This chain joins TRBV6-5 and TRBJ1-1; 8 nucleotides align to TRBD1. J gave up 11 bases and V 2 bases, and 10 bases lay outside the gene matches. CDR1 is MNHEY and CDR2 is SVGAGI in the germline V gene. This CDR3 contains 14 residues. DNA of the CDR3: TGTGCCAGCAGTTACCTATACCTACAGGGGGAGGCTTTCTTT. Protein product: CASSYLYLQGEAFF.

This clonotype was detected ten times or more. The chain is built from TRBV7-2 and TRBJ2-1, with 11 bases lining up with TRBD2. This CDR3 is built from 15 residues. The trim removed 4 bases at V and 7 bases at J, leaving 6 bases unmatched. CDR1 is SGHTA, CDR2 FQGNSA, per germline. CDR3 protein: CASSYTGLADNEQFF. For the CDR3, the DNA is TGTGCCAGCAGCTACACGGGACTAGCGGATAATGAGCAGTTCTTC.

This clonotype was observed a few times. The chain employs TRBV6-5 and TRBJ2-7; 8 bases fit TRBD1. V trimming: 2 bases; J trimming: 0 bases; junction bases outside the gene matches: 3. The germline V gene has CDR1 MNHEY and CDR2 SVGAGI. This CDR3 spans 15 amino acids. The CDR3 region is CASSYRTGSSYEQYF. In DNA, the CDR3 is TGTGCCAGCAGTTACAGGACAGGGAGCTCCTACGAGCAGTACTTC.

This clonotype was detected a few times. V and J are TRBV10-3 and TRBJ2-1; 14 bases agree with TRBD2. This CDR3 is built from 14 residues. Germline CDR1 reads ENHRY; CDR2 reads SYGVKD. V lost 8 bases, J lost 7 bases, and 4 bases stayed unmatched. Written as DNA, the CDR3 is TGTGCCATCCCCGGGACTAGCGGGAGTAATGAGCAGTTCTTC. Translation: CAIPGTSGSNEQFF.